Given below is one T cell receptor beta chain in context. The table came from immunoSEQ multiplex PCR; TCRdb's copy has only in-frame clones and leaves some out. The table lists some 61,000 clones, approximately 96% of them singletons. The germline gives CDR1 SGHRS, CDR2 YFSETQ. V was clipped by 4 bases and J by 3 bases; unmatched bases: 8. This CDR3 contains 17 residues. This entry belongs to a study of cytomegalovirus exposure and HLA in healthy donors. Sequencing was performed on PBMCs. The V gene is TRBV5-1, the J gene TRBJ2-3, with 13 positions matching TRBD2. The TCR comes from a woman between 18 and 29 years old in good health and CMV-seropositive. The CDR3 DNA is TGCGCCAGCAGCCCGAGGACTAGCGGGAGATGGACAGATACGCAGTATTTT. It specifies CASSPRTSGRWTDTQYF.